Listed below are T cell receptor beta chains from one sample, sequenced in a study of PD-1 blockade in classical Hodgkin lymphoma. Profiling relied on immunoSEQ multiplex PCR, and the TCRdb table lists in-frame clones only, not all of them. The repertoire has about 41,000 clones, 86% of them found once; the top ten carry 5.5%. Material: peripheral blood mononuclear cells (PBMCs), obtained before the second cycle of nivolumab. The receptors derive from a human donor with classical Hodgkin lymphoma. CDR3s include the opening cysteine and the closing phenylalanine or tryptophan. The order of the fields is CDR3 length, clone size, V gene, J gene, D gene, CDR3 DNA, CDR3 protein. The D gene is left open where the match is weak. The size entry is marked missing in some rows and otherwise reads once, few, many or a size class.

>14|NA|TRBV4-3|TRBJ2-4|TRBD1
TGCGCCAGCAGCCAGGACAGGGGGCAAAACATTCAGTACTTC
CASSQDRGQNIQYF
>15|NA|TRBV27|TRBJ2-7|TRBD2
TGTGCCAGCAGTTTATCGCTAGCGGGAGGATACGAGCAGTACTTC
CASSLSLAGGYEQYF
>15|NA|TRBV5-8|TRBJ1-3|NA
TGTGCCAGCAGCCCAAACACCGGGACAATCAACACCATATATTTT
CASSPNTGTINTIYF
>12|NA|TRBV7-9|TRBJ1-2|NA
TGTGCCAGCACCCCGGAGCTTCTGGGCTACACCTTC
CASTPELLGYTF
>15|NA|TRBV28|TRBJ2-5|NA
TGTGCCAGCAGTTCCAATCCGGGACGGGAAGAGACCCAGTACTTC
CASSSNPGREETQYF
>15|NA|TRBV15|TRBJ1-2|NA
TGTGCCACCAGCAGAGATCTGGGGGGAAACTATGGCTACACCTTC
CATSRDLGGNYGYTF
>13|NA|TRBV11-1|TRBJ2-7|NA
TGTGCCAGCCTCGGATCGGGGGCGGGGGAGCAGTACTTC
CASLGSGAGEQYF
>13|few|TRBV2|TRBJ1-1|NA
TGTGCCAGCAGAAAGGGAATGAACACTGAAGCTTTCTTT
CASRKGMNTEAFF
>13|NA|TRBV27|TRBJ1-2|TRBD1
TGTGCCAGCAGTTTCCCAGGGGGCTATGGCTACACCTTC
CASSFPGGYGYTF
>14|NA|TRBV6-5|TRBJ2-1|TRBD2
TGTGCCAGCAGTACGGGACTAGGGGGCAATGAGCAGTTCTTC
CASSTGLGGNEQFF
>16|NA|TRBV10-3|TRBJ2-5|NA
TGTGCCATCAGTGAGCGCGTAGAAGGAACGGAAAAGACCCAGTACTTC
CAISERVEGTEKTQYF
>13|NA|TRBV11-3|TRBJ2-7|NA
TGTGCCAGCAGCCCCCCAGGGGGGCACGAGCAGTACTTC
CASSPPGGHEQYF
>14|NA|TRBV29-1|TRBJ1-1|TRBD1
TGCAGCGTTGAACCGGGACAGGGGGCCACTGAAGCTTTCTTT
CSVEPGQGATEAFF
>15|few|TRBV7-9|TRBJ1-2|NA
TGTGCCAGCGCCCCAGCGCGAGGGGGGAACTATGGCTACACCTTC
CASAPARGGNYGYTF
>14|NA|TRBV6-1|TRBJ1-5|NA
TGTGCCAGCAGCCCACAGGGAGGCAATCAGCCCCAGCATTTT
CASSPQGGNQPQHF
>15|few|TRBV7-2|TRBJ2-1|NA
TGTGCCAGCAGCTTAGACCAGGGGACTTACAATGAGCAGTTCTTC
CASSLDQGTYNEQFF
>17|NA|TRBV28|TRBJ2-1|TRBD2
TGTGCCAGCAGTCCGACCTTAGCGGGGACTTGGTACAATGAGCAGTTCTTC
CASSPTLAGTWYNEQFF
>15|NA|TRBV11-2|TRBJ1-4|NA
TGTGCCAGCAGCTCCCCGACAGGCTTTAATGAAAAACTGTTTTTT
CASSSPTGFNEKLFF
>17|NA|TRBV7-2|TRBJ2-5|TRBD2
TGTGCCAGCAGCCTCCACAACAGACTAGCGGGACACGAGACCCAGTACTTC
CASSLHNRLAGHETQYF
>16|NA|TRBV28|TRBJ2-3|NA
TGTGCCAGCAACACAATTAAAAAGGGGGGGACAGATACGCAGTATTTT
CASNTIKKGGTDTQYF
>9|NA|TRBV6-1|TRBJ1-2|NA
TGTGCCAGCAGTTATGGCTACACCTTC
CASSYGYTF
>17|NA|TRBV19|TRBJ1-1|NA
TGTGCCAGTAGTATTGGGGGCGGTTGGTCCGGGGCCACTGAAGCTTTCTTT
CASSIGGGWSGATEAFF
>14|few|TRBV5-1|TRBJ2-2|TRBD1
TGCGCCAGCACTGACAGGGGCACGCCCGGGGAGCTGTTTTTT
CASTDRGTPGELFF
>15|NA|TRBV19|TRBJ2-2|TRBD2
TGTGCCAGTAAACTGGCGGAGCGGGAGATCCTGGAGCTGTTTTTT
CASKLAEREILELFF
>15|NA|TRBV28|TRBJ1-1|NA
TGTGCCAGCAGCAAAGGGGGTCTTCGGAACACTGAAGCTTTCTTT
CASSKGGLRNTEAFF
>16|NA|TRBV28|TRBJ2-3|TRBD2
TGTGCCAGCAGTTTAAGGGCGGCTAGCGGAGCAGATACGCAGTATTTT
CASSLRAASGADTQYF
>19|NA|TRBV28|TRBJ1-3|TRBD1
TGTGCCAGCAGTGGGCTGTGGTTCGGGACAGGGAACTCTGGAAACACCATATATTTT
CASSGLWFGTGNSGNTIYF
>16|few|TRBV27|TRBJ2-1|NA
TGTGCCAGCAGTCTAGATCTCTCGAGCTCCTACAATGAGCAGTTCTTC
CASSLDLSSSYNEQFF
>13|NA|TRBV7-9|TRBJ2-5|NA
TGTGCCAGCAGCTTATCTGGCCAAGAGACCCAGTACTTC
CASSLSGQETQYF
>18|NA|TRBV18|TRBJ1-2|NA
TGTGCCAGCTCACCACGTGACTACACACAGGAACAGGGCTATGGCTACACCTTC
CASSPRDYTQEQGYGYTF
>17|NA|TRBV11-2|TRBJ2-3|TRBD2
TGTGCCAGCAGCTTAGGACAGCGGGGGGGCGGGACAGATACGCAGTATTTT
CASSLGQRGGGTDTQYF
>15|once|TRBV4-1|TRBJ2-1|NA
TGCGCCAGCAGCCAACCGACTGCCTCCTACAATGAGCAGTTCTTC
CASSQPTASYNEQFF
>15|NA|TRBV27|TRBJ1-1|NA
TGTGCCAGCTGGGGACCCGGGGCTGGGAACACTGAAGCTTTCTTT
CASWGPGAGNTEAFF
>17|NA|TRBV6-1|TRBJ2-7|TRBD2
TGTGCCAGCAGTGAAGCGGGTCCTAGCGGGAGCATATACGAGCAGTACTTC
CASSEAGPSGSIYEQYF
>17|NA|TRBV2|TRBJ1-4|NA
TGTGCCAGCAGTGGAGGCTGGGGGACAAGCCTCAATGAAAAACTGTTTTTT
CASSGGWGTSLNEKLFF
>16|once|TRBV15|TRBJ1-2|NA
TGTGCCACCAGCAGAGATCCACAGGTCCCGTCCTATGGCTACACCTTC
CATSRDPQVPSYGYTF
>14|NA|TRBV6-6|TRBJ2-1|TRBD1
TGTGCCAGCAGCCCGACAGGGAGCTACAATGAGCAGTTCTTC
CASSPTGSYNEQFF
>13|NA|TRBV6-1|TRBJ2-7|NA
TGTGCCAGCAGTGAAGGAGCAGTCTACGAGCAGTACTTC
CASSEGAVYEQYF
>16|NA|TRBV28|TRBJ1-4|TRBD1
TGTGCCAGCAGTACGCCCTTACAGGGGGCAAGAGAAAAACTGTTTTTT
CASSTPLQGAREKLFF
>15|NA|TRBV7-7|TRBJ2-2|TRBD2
TGTGCCAGCAGCTCCCGCCTAGCGGGAGCCGGGGAGCTGTTTTTT
CASSSRLAGAGELFF
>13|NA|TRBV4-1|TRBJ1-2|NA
TGCGCCAGCAGCCAACCATGGACAGATGGCTACACCTTC
CASSQPWTDGYTF
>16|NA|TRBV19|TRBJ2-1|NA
TGTGCCAGTAGTACCCAAAGCGGCAGCTCCTACAATGAGCAGTTCTTC
CASSTQSGSSYNEQFF
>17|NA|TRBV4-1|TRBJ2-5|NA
TGCGCCAGCAGCCAAGGGTCGCAGGGGCCTGATCAAGAGACCCAGTACTTC
CASSQGSQGPDQETQYF
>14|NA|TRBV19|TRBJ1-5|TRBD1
TGTGCCAGTAGTACTGGACAGGCCCCTCAGCCCCAGCATTTT
CASSTGQAPQPQHF
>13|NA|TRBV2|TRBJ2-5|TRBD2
TGTGCCAGCAGTGAGTGGGGGGGAGAGACCCAGTACTTC
CASSEWGGETQYF